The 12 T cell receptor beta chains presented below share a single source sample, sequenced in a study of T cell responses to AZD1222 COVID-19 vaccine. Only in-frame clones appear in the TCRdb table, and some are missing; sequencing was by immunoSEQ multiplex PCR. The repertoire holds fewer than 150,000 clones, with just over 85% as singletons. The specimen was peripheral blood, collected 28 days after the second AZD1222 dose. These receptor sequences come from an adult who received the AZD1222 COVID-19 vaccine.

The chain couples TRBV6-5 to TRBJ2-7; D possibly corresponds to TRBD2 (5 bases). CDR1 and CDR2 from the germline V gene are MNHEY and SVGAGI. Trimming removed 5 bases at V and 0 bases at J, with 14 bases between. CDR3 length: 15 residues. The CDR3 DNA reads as TGTGCCAGCAGTAGCGAGCGGACGTACTCCTACGAGCAGTACTTC. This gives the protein CASSSERTYSYEQYF.

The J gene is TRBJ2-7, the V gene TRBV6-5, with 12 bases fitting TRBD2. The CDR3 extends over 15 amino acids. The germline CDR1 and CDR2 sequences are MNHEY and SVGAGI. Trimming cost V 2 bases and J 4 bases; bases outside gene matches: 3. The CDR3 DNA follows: TGTGCCAGCAGTTACAGGACTAGCGGGATATACGAGCAGTACTTC. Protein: CASSYRTSGIYEQYF.

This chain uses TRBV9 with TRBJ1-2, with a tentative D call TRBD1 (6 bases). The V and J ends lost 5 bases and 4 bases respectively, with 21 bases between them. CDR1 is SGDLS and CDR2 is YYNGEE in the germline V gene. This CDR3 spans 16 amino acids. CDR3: CASSLTPQGRGYGYTF. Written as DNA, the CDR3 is TGTGCCAGCAGTCTCACCCCGCAGGGGCGCGGCTATGGCTACACCTTC.

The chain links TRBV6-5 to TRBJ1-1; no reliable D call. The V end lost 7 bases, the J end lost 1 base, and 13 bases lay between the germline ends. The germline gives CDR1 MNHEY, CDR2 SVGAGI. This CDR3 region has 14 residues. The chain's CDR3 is CASKLDLGNTEAFF. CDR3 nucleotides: TGTGCCAGCAAGCTGGACCTAGGGAACACTGAAGCTTTCTTT.

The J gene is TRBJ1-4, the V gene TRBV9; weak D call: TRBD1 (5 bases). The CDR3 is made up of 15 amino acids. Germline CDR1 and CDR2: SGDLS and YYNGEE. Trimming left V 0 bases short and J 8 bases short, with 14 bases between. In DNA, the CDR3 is TGTGCCAGCAGCGTAGGGTCCGGGACCACGGAAAAACTGTTTTTT. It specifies CASSVGSGTTEKLFF.

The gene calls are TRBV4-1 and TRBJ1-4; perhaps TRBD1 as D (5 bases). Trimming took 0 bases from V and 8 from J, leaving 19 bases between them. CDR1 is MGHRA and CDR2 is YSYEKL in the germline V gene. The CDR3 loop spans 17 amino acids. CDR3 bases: TGCGCCAGCAGCCAAGAAGGTATCAAGGGACTTGGGGAAAAACTGTTTTTT. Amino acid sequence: CASSQEGIKGLGEKLFF.

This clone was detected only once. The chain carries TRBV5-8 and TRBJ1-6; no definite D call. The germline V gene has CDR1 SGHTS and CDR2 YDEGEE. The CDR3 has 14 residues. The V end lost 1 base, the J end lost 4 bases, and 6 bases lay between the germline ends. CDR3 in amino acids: CASSLQSYNSPLHF. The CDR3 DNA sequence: TGTGCCAGCAGCTTGCAGAGTTATAATTCACCCCTCCACTTT.

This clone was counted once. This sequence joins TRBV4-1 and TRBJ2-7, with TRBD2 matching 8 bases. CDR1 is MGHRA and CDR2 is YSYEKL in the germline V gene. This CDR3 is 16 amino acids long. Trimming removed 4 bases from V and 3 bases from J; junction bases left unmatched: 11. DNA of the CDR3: TGCGCCAGCAGCCGACGGGGACTTAGCGGGGTCTACGAGCAGTACTTC. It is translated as CASSRRGLSGVYEQYF.

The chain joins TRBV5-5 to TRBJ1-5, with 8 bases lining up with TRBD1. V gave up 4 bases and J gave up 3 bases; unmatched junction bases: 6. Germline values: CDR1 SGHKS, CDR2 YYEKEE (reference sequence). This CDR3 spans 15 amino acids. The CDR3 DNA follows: TGTGCCAGCAGCCTTGAGGACAGGGCCAATCAGCCCCAGCATTTT. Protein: CASSLEDRANQPQHF.

The CDR3 is CASSLGGGTSEQYF. Here the CDR3 DNA reads TGTGCCAGCAGCTTGGGAGGGGGAACATCCGAGCAGTACTTC. The chain recombines TRBV7-3 with TRBJ2-7; D is possibly TRBD2 (7 bases). Trimming stripped 3 bases from V and 6 bases from J, with 15 bases between. Looked up from germline, CDR1 is SGHTA and CDR2 is FQGTGA. CDR3 length: 14 residues.

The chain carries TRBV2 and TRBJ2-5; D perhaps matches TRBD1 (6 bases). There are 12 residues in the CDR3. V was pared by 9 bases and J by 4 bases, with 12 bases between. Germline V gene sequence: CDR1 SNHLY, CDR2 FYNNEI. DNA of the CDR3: TGTGCCAGTAAGGGACAAGCAGAGACCCAGTACTTC. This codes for CASKGQAETQYF.

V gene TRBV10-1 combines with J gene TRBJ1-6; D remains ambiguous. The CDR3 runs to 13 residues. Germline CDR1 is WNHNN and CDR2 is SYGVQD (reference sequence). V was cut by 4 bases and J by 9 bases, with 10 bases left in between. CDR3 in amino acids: CASSVGKSSPLHF. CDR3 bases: TGCGCCAGCAGTGTGGGAAAGAGTTCACCCCTCCACTTT.